This TCR beta chain was sequenced for a study of CD8+CD57+ T cells in acquired aplastic anemia. Study background: Yields of DNA that came from sorted CD4+ and CD8+ cells averaged about 3 ug. Broader study findings: Twenty-nine sequences, all CD8+ CDR3, were shared between patients and controls. Significance was not reached for CD8+ Simpson's diversity between patients and controls.

The V segment lost 8 bases and the J segment 11 bases; nucleotides outside the gene matches: 16. The CDR3 has 14 residues. Germline V lookup: CDR1 SNHLY, CDR2 FYNNEI. The study profiled TCR beta VDJ and CDR3 using genomic DNA as template. TCRdb redid the calling of the reads with MiXCR, one entry per CDR3 protein. Of 200,000 to 250,000 distinct CDR3 sequences listed, roughly 35% are singletons. On this clonotype itself: Its antigen is as yet unknown.

The chain has TRBV2 and TRBJ2-3, with 7 bases matching TRBD1. The clonotype originates from a human donor in good health, serving as a control. Sequencing input: sorted CD4+, CD8+, or CD8+CD57+ T cells (not recorded which) from PBMCs. CDR3 nucleotide sequence: TGTGCCAGCTTCCGGGACAGAGCATACAATGAGCAGTATTTT. This codes for CASFRDRAYNEQYF.